The source of this TCR beta chain is a study of somatic mutations in cytotoxic T cells in rheumatoid arthritis. Study summary: Selected populations of V beta antibody-stained T cells underwent flow sorting at nearly 100% purity; these encompassed V beta1+ cells subjected to TCRB sequencing.

Both CD4+ and CD8+ cells were separated through positive magnetic bead selection, and their purity was verified using flow cytometry. Clones were sequenced by immunoSEQ multiplex PCR, and TCRdb holds only the in-frame ones, with some missing. The sample records around 5,400 clones, 70% to 80% being singletons. This clone appeared a single time. Sequenced input: CD8+ T cells sorted from blood. The TCR was taken from an adult with rheumatoid arthritis.

This CDR3 reads CASSQEWSGGSYEQYF. CDR3 nucleotides: TGTGCCAGCAGCCAAGAGTGGTCGGGGGGTTCCTACGAGCAGTACTTC. The chain links TRBV4-2 to TRBJ2-5; 7 nucleotides agree with TRBD2. The J call is uncertain, as TRBJ2-7 better fits the DNA end. CDR1 LGHNA and CDR2 YNFKEQ come from the germline V gene. The CDR3 has 16 residues.